Presented here are 27 T cell receptor beta chains from one specimen sequenced in a study of CD8 T cells in Susac syndrome. The RNA input was roughly 0.45 to 1 ug, and it was reverse transcribed with random hexamers. TCRdb itself ran the immunoSEQ multiplex PCR reads through MiXCR, one entry per CDR3 protein. The data show about 190,000 distinct CDR3 sequences, around 95% seen once. The material sequenced was CD4+ T cells from PBMCs. The receptors stem from a human donor in good health.

The chain is built from TRBV3-1 and TRBJ1-6; unclear D gene. The germline CDR1 and CDR2 sequences are LGHDT and YNNKEL (reference sequence). This CDR3 has 14 amino acids. Trimming stripped 2 bases from V and 8 bases from J, with 10 bases between. The CDR3 DNA reads as TGTGCCAGCAGCCAACCCGTACGACATTCACCCCTCCACTTT. Translation gives CASSQPVRHSPLHF. The full variable domain, in which reference TRBV3-1 and TRBJ1-6 provide the parts outside the CDR3, is DTAVSQTPKYLVTQMGNDKSIKCEQNLGHDTMYWYKQDSKKFLKIMFSYNNKELIINETVPNRFSPKSPDKAHLNLHINSLELGDSAVYFCASSQPVRHSPLHFGNGTRLTVT.

J is TRBJ1-2 and V is TRBV6-5; D uncertain. V dropped 2 bases and J dropped 4 bases, with 5 bases sitting between them. This CDR3 contains 12 residues. From germline, CDR1 is MNHEY and CDR2 SVGAGI. Here the CDR3 reads CASSYTGYGYTF. CDR3 coding DNA: TGTGCCAGCAGTTACACGGGCTATGGCTACACCTTC.

The chain employs TRBV30 and TRBJ2-3, with D possibly being TRBD2 (6 bases). The germline V gene has CDR1 GTSNPN and CDR2 SVGIG (reference sequence). The germline V and J ends were trimmed by 2 bases and 6 bases, with 12 bases remaining between them. The CDR3 loop spans 13 amino acids. CDR3 sequence (DNA): TGTGCCTGGAGTCAACGGGAGAGGGATACGCAGTATTTT. Amino acids: CAWSQRERDTQYF.

The chain has TRBV3-1 and TRBJ2-3; perhaps TRBD2 as D (5 bases). V was shortened by 3 bases and J by 0 bases, with 13 bases between the two germline ends. This CDR3 contains 16 residues. Germline values: CDR1 LGHDT, CDR2 YNNKEL (reference sequence). This CDR3 reads CASSHPSRSSTDTQYF. The CDR3 bases are TGTGCCAGCAGCCATCCTAGCCGTTCCAGCACAGATACGCAGTATTTT.

V usage is TRBV11-2 and J usage is TRBJ1-2, with TRBD1 matching 8 bases. CDR1 and CDR2 (germline): SGHAT, FQNNGV. This CDR3 region has 14 residues. The V gene end was trimmed by 4 bases and the J gene end by 7 bases; junction bases not matched to a gene: 8. The CDR3 spells CASSSWGTGGGYTF. CDR3 DNA sequence: TGTGCCAGCAGCTCGTGGGGGACAGGAGGTGGCTACACCTTC.

The chain employs TRBV5-4 and TRBJ2-1; D remains unclear. Trimming cost V 1 base and J 1 base, with 6 bases left between them. Looked up from germline, CDR1 is SGHNT and CDR2 is YYREEE (reference sequence). This CDR3 spans 14 amino acids. The CDR3 sequence is CASSLWGSYNEQFF. The CDR3, as DNA: TGTGCCAGCAGCTTGTGGGGTTCCTACAATGAGCAGTTCTTC.

The V call is TRBV7-2, the J call TRBJ1-2; TRBD1 agrees at 10 bases. V dropped 5 bases and J dropped 8; count of bases not matched to a gene: 11. Germline V gives CDR1 SGHTA, CDR2 FQGNSA. This CDR3 contains 15 residues. The CDR3: CASSPDGGTGVGYTF. Written as DNA, the CDR3 is TGTGCCAGCAGCCCGGACGGGGGGACAGGGGTGGGCTACACCTTC.

V gene TRBV4-1 combines with J gene TRBJ1-1; TRBD1 agrees at 7 bases. Germline loops: CDR1 MGHRA, CDR2 YSYEKL. This CDR3 contains 18 residues. With 3 bases clipped from V and 4 bases from J, the junction kept 17 bases outside the gene matches. The CDR3, as DNA: TGCGCCAGCAGCCAGGCCATCGACAGGGTTTTACAGGGCACTGAAGCTTTCTTT. It yields the protein CASSQAIDRVLQGTEAFF.

The chain's CDR3 is CASQRTGRIETQYF. CDR3 coding DNA: TGCGCCAGCCAGAGGACAGGGAGGATAGAGACCCAGTACTTC. The rearrangement joins TRBV5-1 to TRBJ2-5, with 8 bases identical to TRBD1. Unmatched junction bases numbered 9, after V lost 7 bases and J lost 4 bases. This CDR3 is built from 14 residues. From germline, CDR1 is SGHRS and CDR2 YFSETQ.

V usage is TRBV20-1 and J usage is TRBJ2-7, with D perhaps matching TRBD1 or TRBD2 (6 bases each). Trimming shortened V by 5 bases and J by 6 bases, and 17 bases separated the two germline ends. The length of the CDR3 is 13 residues. Germline V gene lookup returns CDR1 DFQATT and CDR2 SNEGSKA (reference sequence). CDR3 residues: CSARVAVGGEQYF. CDR3 sequence (DNA): TGCAGTGCTCGAGTAGCGGTAGGGGGCGAGCAGTACTTC.

V and J are TRBV12-3 or TRBV12-4 and TRBJ2-2, with 8 bases aligning to TRBD2. V lost 6 bases to trimming and J lost 5 bases; unmatched junction nucleotides: 5. The CDR3 is made up of 14 amino acids. For the CDR3, the DNA is TGTGCCAGCAGAATAGCGGGGAGGACCGGGGAGCTGTTTTTT. Protein sequence: CASRIAGRTGELFF.

The chain has TRBV5-1 and TRBJ2-2; D is ambiguous. CDR1 is SGHRS and CDR2 is YFSETQ in the germline V gene. V was pared by 4 bases and J by 1 base, with 11 bases between. CDR3 length: 15 residues. CDR3: CASSPRGLNTGELFF. In nucleotides, the CDR3 is TGCGCCAGCAGCCCTCGTGGGTTGAACACCGGGGAGCTGTTTTTT.

CDR3 sequence reads: CSARVGTANQPQHF. CDR3 in DNA: TGCAGTGCTAGAGTTGGGACAGCCAATCAGCCCCAGCATTTT. The V gene is TRBV20-1, the J gene TRBJ1-5; 7 bases are a match to TRBD1. In germline, CDR1 is DFQATT, CDR2 SNEGSKA (reference sequence). V gave up 1 base and J gave up 3 bases; unmatched junction bases: 3. The CDR3 is 14 amino acids.

The chain links TRBV7-8 to TRBJ1-4; TRBD1 aligns across 7 bases. V lost 5 bases and J lost 0; bases outside the gene matches: 9. The length of the CDR3 is 17 residues. The germline gives CDR1 SGHVS, CDR2 FQNEAQ. The CDR3 nucleotides read TGTGCCAGCAGCCCTCGACAGGGACCTACAACTAATGAAAAACTGTTTTTT. Its protein product is CASSPRQGPTTNEKLFF.

This clonotype showed up just once. The rearrangement uses TRBV20-1 and TRBJ2-1, with TRBD1 identical over 7 bases. The V gene end was trimmed by 3 bases and the J gene end by 3 bases; junction bases not matched to a gene: 5. Per germline, CDR1 DFQATT and CDR2 SNEGSKA (reference sequence). The CDR3 has 14 residues. CDR3 DNA: TGCAGTGCTAGCACAGGGGCCCTCTACAATGAGCAGTTCTTC. This translates into CSASTGALYNEQFF.

The chain recombines TRBV12-3 or TRBV12-4 with TRBJ2-3; D is perhaps TRBD2 (5 bases). This CDR3 region has 12 residues. The V end was cut by 5 bases, the J end by 11 bases, with 14 bases between. The CDR3 sequence: CASSPALAGQYF. The CDR3 coding sequence is TGTGCCAGCAGTCCCGCCCTGGCGGGGCAGTATTTT.

The CDR3 region is CASSPGQLSGGEQYV. Written as DNA, the CDR3 is TGTGCCAGCAGTCCGGGACAACTGAGTGGGGGCGAGCAGTACGTC. The chain is built from TRBV6-6 and TRBJ2-7; D may be TRBD1 (6 bases). Between the trimmed V and J ends, which lost 5 bases and 6 bases, there was a span of 20 bases. Germline loops: CDR1 MNHNY, CDR2 SVGAGI (reference sequence). CDR3 length: 15 residues.

The V and J genes are TRBV29-1 and TRBJ1-5; D ambiguous. V was trimmed by 4 bases and J by 4 bases, leaving 8 bases between them. From germline, CDR1 is SQVTM and CDR2 ANQGSEA. The CDR3 runs 12 residues. CDR3 bases: TGCAGCGTTGGTTCCGCGAATCAGCCCCAGCATTTT. Its translation is CSVGSANQPQHF.

The chain links TRBV3-1 to TRBJ2-1; 9 bases map to TRBD1. Trimming removed 0 bases from V and 3 bases from J; junction bases left unmatched: 15. The CDR3 covers 20 residues. Germline loops: CDR1 LGHDT, CDR2 YNNKEL (reference sequence). In nucleotides, the CDR3 is TGTGCCAGCAGCCAAGATTCCGTAATTAGGGGACAGGGTTACTACAATGAGCAGTTCTTC. It yields the protein CASSQDSVIRGQGYYNEQFF.

This chain connects TRBV20-1 to TRBJ2-3; 8 nucleotides line up with TRBD2. This CDR3 contains 14 residues. Trimming at V came to 2 bases and at J to 4 bases, leaving 5 bases not matched to a gene. Germline CDR1 is DFQATT and CDR2 is SNEGSKA (reference sequence). This chain's CDR3 is CSARNAGGPDTQYF. The CDR3, as DNA: TGCAGTGCTAGAAACGCGGGGGGACCAGATACGCAGTATTTT.

The chain uses TRBV29-1 and TRBJ1-2; D unresolved. This CDR3 has 12 residues. V was pared by 6 bases and J by 2 bases, with 10 bases between. Germline CDR1 and CDR2: SQVTM and ANQGSEA. In nucleotides, the CDR3 is TGCAGCGTCCATCGGATAAACTATGGCTACACCTTC. Translating gives CSVHRINYGYTF.

The rearrangement links TRBV28 to TRBJ1-5; D not certain. Trimming took 7 bases from V and 5 from J, leaving 9 bases between them. The CDR3 loop spans 12 amino acids. Germline CDR1 reads MDHEN; CDR2 reads SYDVKM. The CDR3 loop reads CASTTPDQPQHF. As DNA, the CDR3 is TGTGCCAGCACGACCCCGGATCAGCCCCAGCATTTT.

The chain carries TRBV29-1 and TRBJ2-1, with TRBD2 identical over 7 bases. The ends lost 3 bases at V and 7 bases at J; junction bases unmatched: 3. The CDR3 consists of 12 residues. Germline V lookup: CDR1 SQVTM, CDR2 ANQGSEA. The CDR3 DNA follows: TGCAGCGTTGACAAGGGAGGGAATGAGCAGTTCTTC. This translates into CSVDKGGNEQFF.

V gene TRBV20-1 combines with J gene TRBJ1-2; D call uncertain. The V gene lost 3 bases and the J gene lost 6 bases, with 14 bases spanning the gap. Germline values: CDR1 DFQATT, CDR2 SNEGSKA (reference sequence). CDR3 length equals 13 residues. The CDR3 loop reads CSASDFPGNGYTF. The CDR3 DNA follows: TGCAGTGCTAGTGACTTCCCGGGCAATGGCTACACCTTC.

The chain has TRBV27 and TRBJ1-1, with D hard to call. Germline V gene lookup returns CDR1 MNHEY and CDR2 SMNVEV (reference sequence). This CDR3 is built from 13 residues. The V end was cut by 0 bases, the J end by 6 bases, with 8 bases between. The CDR3 DNA sequence: TGTGCCAGCAGTTTATCTGGGTGGCCTGAAGCTTTCTTT. Translation gives CASSLSGWPEAFF.

The chain joins TRBV27 to TRBJ2-1, with 9 bases aligning to TRBD1. The CDR3 runs to 15 residues. Germline V gives CDR1 MNHEY, CDR2 SMNVEV (reference sequence). V was clipped by 5 bases and J by 7 bases; unmatched bases: 9. The CDR3 sequence: CASSIPDRGYNEQFF. In DNA, the CDR3 is TGTGCCAGCAGTATCCCGGACAGGGGATATAATGAGCAGTTCTTC.

This chain joins TRBV29-1 and TRBJ2-1; 8 positions match TRBD2. Germline-derived CDR1 and CDR2 are SQVTM and ANQGSEA. V lost 4 bases, J lost 2 bases, and 1 base stayed unmatched. CDR3 length: 13 amino acids. The CDR3 region has the DNA TGCAGCGTTGTTAGCGGGACCTACAATGAGCAGTTCTTC. Translation gives CSVVSGTYNEQFF.